This TCR beta chain appears in the sequencing data of a study of memory CD4+ T cells and cytomegalovirus serostatus. Findings and limits, study-wide: The CMV-associated TCR signature appears largely within the CD4+ memory repertoire.

In regard to this clone: Its antigen is undetermined.

Assay: immunoSEQ multiplex PCR; the TCRdb copy retains only in-frame clones and omits some. The profile shows more than 45,000 clones, roughly 78% of them singletons. Single viable CD3+CD4+CD8-CD45RO+ cells were sorted as the memory CD4+ T cells. The sequence came from an adult in good health and CMV-seronegative. The sequenced sample consisted of memory CD4+ T cells from blood.

CDR3: CSVDQYDEQFF. The CDR3 nucleotides are TGCAGCGTTGACCAGTATGATGAGCAGTTCTTC. The chain joins TRBV29-1 to TRBJ2-1; D is unclear. Germline assignment: CDR1 SQVTM and CDR2 ANQGSEA. The CDR3 loop spans 11 amino acids. V lost 3 bases and J lost 8, with 8 bases in between.